What follows are 21 T cell receptor beta chains derived from one specimen sequenced in a study of tumor and adjacent non-tumor tissue in lung cancer. Three rounds of nested PCR, following a modified ARM-PCR protocol, produced the TCRbeta library. From the multiplex PCR reads, TCRdb called clonotypes with MiXCR, one entry per CDR3 protein. The sample yields fewer than 120,000 distinct CDR3 sequences, about 80% seen once. No cell sorting was done before RNA was extracted from the tissue. The specimen was lung tumor tissue. All receptors come from a man aged 65 to 79 with non-small cell lung cancer.

This clonotype was recorded only once. An end of the junction differs from the germline gene, which may be a read error. This chain joins TRBV29-1 and TRBJ1-2; a weak D match, TRBD1 (6 bases). The germline CDR1 and CDR2 sequences are SQVTM and ANQGSEA. This CDR3 contains 14 residues. CDR3 region: CSVYQRVGGDGYTF. In nucleotides, the CDR3 is TGCAGCGTCTATCAACGAGTCGGGGGCGATGGCTACACGTTC.

A note on this clonotype: Being one base from a much bigger clone, this may be a read error. The J gene is TRBJ1-1, the V gene TRBV6-5, with TRBD1 identical over 8 bases. The CDR3 has 13 residues. Germline V gene lookup returns CDR1 MNHEY and CDR2 SVGAGI. CDR3 amino acids: CISSGTGNTEAFF. The CDR3 DNA reads TGTATCAGCAGTGGGACAGGGAACACTGAAGCTTTCTTT.

With respect to this clonotype: The junction departs from the called germline gene at one end, perhaps through a read error. The rearrangement joins TRBV7-9 to TRBJ1-5, with D unresolved. The CDR3 length is 12 residues. Germline V gives CDR1 SEHNR, CDR2 FQNEAQ (reference sequence). The CDR3 sequence is CAISPSDQPQHF. In DNA, the CDR3 is TGTGCCATCAGCCCCTCCGATCAGCCCCAGCATTTT.

V gene TRBV11-3 combines with J gene TRBJ2-1; D is perhaps TRBD2 (7 bases). In germline, CDR1 is SGHNT, CDR2 YENEEA. Deletions cut 0 bases from V and 13 bases from J, with 22 bases between. This CDR3 has 16 residues. The CDR3 here is CASSLDLTGGRGVQFF. Written as DNA, the CDR3 is TGTGCCAGCAGCTTAGATCTCACGGGGGGCAGGGGTGTACAGTTCTTC.

Of note for this clonotype: A much larger clone differs from this one at a single base, so this may be a read error. V and J are TRBV7-8 and TRBJ1-5; D may be TRBD1 (6 bases). The J call may be in error: the DNA end matches TRBJ2-3 better. The CDR3 runs to 14 residues. Germline V gene data show CDR1 as SGHVS and CDR2 as FQNEAQ. The CDR3 loop is CASSLVGGNQPQYF. The CDR3 coding sequence is TGTGCCAGCAGCTTAGTAGGGGGTAATCAGCCCCAGTATTTT.

About this clonotype itself: One end of the junction fails to match germline, which may point to a read error. The chain couples TRBV28 to TRBJ2-4; perhaps TRBD2 as D (5 bases). There are 15 residues in the CDR3. The germline V gene encodes CDR1 MDHEN and CDR2 SYDVKM. The CDR3 is CASSHFPLANNIRYF. The CDR3 region has the DNA TGTGCCAGCAGTCACTTTCCTCTAGCCAATAACATTCGGTACTTC.

Comment on this clonotype: Lacking the conserved final phenylalanine or tryptophan, this CDR3 likely reflects a read error. This chain connects TRBV6-6 to TRBJ2-2; D possibly corresponds to TRBD1 (6 bases). This CDR3 is 17 amino acids long. Germline loops: CDR1 MNHNY, CDR2 SVGAGI (reference sequence). The chain's CDR3 is CVSNPPDGQINTGELFI. DNA for the CDR3: TGTGTCAGCAACCCCCCCGATGGACAGATTAACACCGGGGAGCTGTTTATT.

Note on this clonotype: Germline is not matched at one junction end, which may reflect a read error. J is TRBJ2-1 and V is TRBV12-5; TRBD2 aligns across 7 bases. From germline, CDR1 is LGHNT and CDR2 FRNRAP. This CDR3 is 17 amino acids long. The CDR3 bases are TGTGCTGGTGGTTCGAAACTAGCGTGGGGCCCCTCGGGTGAGCAGTTCTTC. This encodes CAGGSKLAWGPSGEQFF.

As to this clonotype: One base away lies a much larger clone, so this may be a sequencing read error. The genes are TRBV29-1 and TRBJ2-5; D is unclear. Germline V CDR1 and CDR2: SQVTM, ANQGSEA. This CDR3 has 11 amino acids. The CDR3 DNA reads as TGCAGTGTTGACAAGCAAGAGACCCACTACTTC. Translation gives CSVDKQETHYF.

A note on this clonotype: The junction departs from the called germline gene at one end, perhaps through a read error. The chain's CDR3 is CASSLVGGSEEQFF. DNA of the CDR3: TGTGCCAGCAGTCTAGTGGGGGGCTCGGAGGAGCAGTTCTTT. The V and J genes are TRBV12-3 or TRBV12-4 and TRBJ2-1; D is tentatively TRBD1 or TRBD2 (6 bases each). This CDR3 spans 14 amino acids.

About this clonotype itself: This CDR3 is missing its conserved last phenylalanine or tryptophan, likely due to a read error. The CDR3 region has the DNA TGTGCCAGCGGCCCCACCGCCGGGACACCAACCTACGAGCAGTACTTA. It is translated as CASGPTAGTPTYEQYL. The rearrangement links TRBV11-2 to TRBJ2-7; D may be TRBD1 (6 bases). The CDR3 contains 16 residues. Trimming removed 8 bases at V and 2 bases at J, with 22 bases between. The germline V gene has CDR1 SGHAT and CDR2 FQNNGV.

With regard to this clonotype: One end of the junction fails to match germline, which may point to a read error. The chain carries TRBV5-6 and TRBJ2-5; D is possibly TRBD2 (6 bases). Germline V gene data show CDR1 as SGHDT and CDR2 as YYEEEE. The CDR3 spans 15 residues. This CDR3 reads CVSSMRRLGGETQYF. CDR3 in DNA: TGTGTCAGCAGCATGAGGCGACTAGGAGGAGAGACCCAGTACTTC.

Details on this clonotype: Because it lacks the conserved phenylalanine or tryptophan at the end, this CDR3 is likely a read error. Because the CDR3's place on the DNA is in doubt, the DNA is left out and the CDR3 is given as listed by TCRdb. The chain has TRBV29-1 and TRBJ1-2; the table's D call, TRBD1, has no DNA check behind it. From germline, CDR1 is SQVTM and CDR2 ANQGSEA. The CDR3 length equals 16 residues, ends included. CDR3 protein: CSIVPNQSSGEDGYTY.

A word on this clonotype: Lacking the conserved final phenylalanine or tryptophan, this CDR3 likely reflects a read error. This chain joins TRBV6-2 or TRBV6-3 and TRBJ2-1; 11 nucleotides align to TRBD2. Losses at the gene ends were 6 bases for V and 4 bases for J; bases not matched to a gene: 8. In germline, CDR1 is MNHEY, CDR2 SVGEGT. This CDR3 has 16 amino acids. This CDR3 is CASRRASGRLYNEQFL. The CDR3 DNA reads TGTGCCAGCAGGCGGGCTAGCGGGAGGTTATACAATGAGCAGTTCTTA.

For this clonotype: The conserved closing phenylalanine or tryptophan is absent in this CDR3, likely reflecting a read error. The V and J genes are TRBV5-4 and TRBJ1-6; 8 nucleotides agree with TRBD1. V was pared by 5 bases and J by 5 bases, with 6 bases of the junction left unmatched. There are 15 residues in the CDR3. Germline assignment: CDR1 SGHNT and CDR2 YYREEE (reference sequence). This CDR3 is CASSMTGDNNSPLHI. The CDR3 nucleotides read TGTGCCAGCAGTATGACAGGGGATAATAATTCACCCCTCCACATT.

A single count supports this clonotype. The junction departs from the called germline gene at one end, perhaps through a read error. The chain uses TRBV29-1 and TRBJ1-2; 7 nucleotides line up with TRBD1. The germline V gene has CDR1 SQVTM and CDR2 ANQGSEA. The CDR3 consists of 14 residues. The CDR3, as DNA: TGCAGCGTTGAAGATAGTGGACAGGAAAGTGGCTACAGCTTC. Translation gives CSVEDSGQESGYSF.

To note about this clonotype: A read error may be the cause here, since a much bigger clone is one base away. The chain uses TRBV24-1 and TRBJ2-2; no firm D call. The ends were cut back, 3 bases at V and 4 bases at J, with 8 bases in the middle. CDR3 length equals 14 residues. Germline V gene sequence: CDR1 KGHDR, CDR2 SFDVKD. The CDR3 loop is CATSDEDITGELFF. As DNA, the CDR3 is TGTGCCACCAGTGATGAGGATATCACCGGGGAGCTGTTTTTT.

The CDR3 DNA follows: TGTGCCAGCAGTGAAGCCGGACTAGCCCTATATACGCAGTATTTT. It is translated as CASSEAGLALYTQYF. The J gene is TRBJ2-3, the V gene TRBV6-1; 8 nucleotides match TRBD2. There are 15 residues in the CDR3. Trimming removed 0 bases from V and 7 bases from J; junction bases left unmatched: 6. The germline gives CDR1 MNHNS, CDR2 SASEGT.

In regard to this clonotype: One junction end disagrees with the germline gene, perhaps due to a read error. V is TRBV6-6 and J is TRBJ1-2, with D unresolved. Germline V lookup: CDR1 MNHNY, CDR2 SVGAGI (reference sequence). The CDR3 contains 17 residues. The DNA of the CDR3 is TGCACCAGCAGTTACTCGATATTGGAAGGGTTCAACTATGGCCACACCTTC. Translated: CTSSYSILEGFNYGHTF.

This clonotype showed up just once. One junction end disagrees with the germline gene, perhaps due to a read error. The gene calls are TRBV11-1 and TRBJ1-1, with D hard to call. The CDR3 spans 14 residues. Germline-derived CDR1 and CDR2 are SGHAT and FQDESV (reference sequence). The CDR3 sequence is CASSQETRNSEAFF. Here the CDR3 DNA reads TGTGCTAGCAGCCAGGAGACAAGGAACTCTGAAGCTTTCTTT.

As regards this clonotype: A much more abundant neighbour one base away suggests this may be a read error. The chain couples TRBV5-1 to TRBJ1-2, with 7 positions matching TRBD1. The CDR3 runs 15 residues. Germline V gives CDR1 SGHRS, CDR2 YFSETQ. V shed 9 bases and J 3 bases; nucleotides not matched to a gene: 14. This CDR3 is CANKNHRGVDYGYTF. In nucleotides, the CDR3 is TGCGCCAACAAAAACCACAGGGGAGTTGACTATGGCTACACCTTC.